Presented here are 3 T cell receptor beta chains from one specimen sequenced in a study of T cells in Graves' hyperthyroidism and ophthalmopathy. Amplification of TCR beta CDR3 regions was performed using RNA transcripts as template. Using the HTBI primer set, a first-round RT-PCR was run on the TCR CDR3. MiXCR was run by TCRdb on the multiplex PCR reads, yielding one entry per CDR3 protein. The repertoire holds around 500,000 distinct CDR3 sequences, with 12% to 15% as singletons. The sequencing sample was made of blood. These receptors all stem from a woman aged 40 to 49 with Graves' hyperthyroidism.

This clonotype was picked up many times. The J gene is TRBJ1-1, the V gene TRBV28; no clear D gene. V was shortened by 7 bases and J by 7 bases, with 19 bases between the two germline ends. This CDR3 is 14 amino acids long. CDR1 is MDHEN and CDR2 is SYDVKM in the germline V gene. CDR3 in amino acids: CASTHGVVESEAFF. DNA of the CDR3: TGTGCCAGCACCCACGGGGTGGTGGAGAGTGAAGCTTTCTTT.

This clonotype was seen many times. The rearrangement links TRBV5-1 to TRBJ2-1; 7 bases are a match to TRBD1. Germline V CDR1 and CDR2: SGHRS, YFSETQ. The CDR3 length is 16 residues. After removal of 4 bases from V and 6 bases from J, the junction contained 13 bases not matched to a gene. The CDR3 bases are TGCGCCAGCAGCAAAATCGACAGGGTTGATGGCAATGAGCAGTTCTTC. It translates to CASSKIDRVDGNEQFF.

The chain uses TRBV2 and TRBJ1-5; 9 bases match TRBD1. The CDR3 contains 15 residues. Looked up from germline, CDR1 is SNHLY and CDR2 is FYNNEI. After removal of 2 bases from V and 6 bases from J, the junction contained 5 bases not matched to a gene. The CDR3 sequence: CASSEYTGGFQPQHF. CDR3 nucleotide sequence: TGTGCCAGCAGTGAATATACAGGGGGCTTTCAGCCCCAGCATTTT.